This T cell receptor beta chain comes out of a study of T cells in Graves' hyperthyroidism and ophthalmopathy. TCR beta CDR3 region amplification was performed from RNA transcripts. HTBI primers drove first-round RT-PCR of the TCR CDR3. Using its own MiXCR run on the multiplex PCR reads, TCRdb lists one record per CDR3 protein. Altogether about 200,000 distinct CDR3 sequences are present, approximately 16% being singletons, with the ten largest covering over 35%. CDR3 length: 13 amino acids. The germline V gene has CDR1 SGHRS and CDR2 YFSETQ. Trimming at V came to 4 bases and at J to 8 bases, leaving 7 bases not matched to a gene. The hyperthyroidism patients had all been newly diagnosed, and their disease duration was under 2 months. Their ages ranged from 18 to 65 years. Together with thyroid ultrasound, orbital computed tomography, serum thyroxine and TRAb, clinical symptoms were used for diagnoses. Out of over 9 ml of fresh peripheral blood came the PBMCs.

The sample comprised blood. This clonotype was obtained from a man aged 35 to 55 with Graves' hyperthyroidism. V and J are TRBV5-1 and TRBJ1-1, with 8 bases aligning to TRBD1. CDR3 sequence (DNA): TGCGCCAGCAGCACCGACAGGGGAATAGAAGCTTTCTTT. Translation gives CASSTDRGIEAFF.